This T cell receptor (beta chain) was observed in a study of T cell changes during pregnancy in multiple sclerosis. The table came from immunoSEQ multiplex PCR; TCRdb's copy has only in-frame clones and leaves some out. The profile covers approximately 43,000 clones, with around 93% appearing a single time and roughly 8.1% taken by the ten largest. The CDR3 length is 17 residues. Trimming cost V 0 bases and J 0 bases, with 14 bases left between them. The germline CDR1 and CDR2 sequences are MGHRA and YSYEKL. The clonotype comes from a female donor with multiple sclerosis, enrolled in a pregnancy study. The sequencing used CD8+ T cells from peripheral blood mononuclear cells, collected in the third trimester of pregnancy. V is TRBV4-1 and J is TRBJ2-5; tentative D call: TRBD2 (6 bases). CDR3 protein: CASSQEVGLSNQETQYF. In DNA, the CDR3 is TGCGCCAGCAGCCAAGAAGTGGGACTGTCTAACCAAGAGACCCAGTACTTC.